These 17 T cell receptor beta chains share one sample of origin, sequenced in a study of tumor-infiltrating lymphocytes in primary liver carcinoma. Both RNA and DNA were isolated together from about 20-30 mg of bulk tissue that had not been sorted. TCR beta cDNA was made from 500 ng total RNA with a constant-region primer. Library construction for TCR beta comprised three nested multiplex PCR rounds performed with slightly modified ARM-PCR. Amplification in the first two PCR rounds was performed using TRBV1-TRBV30 forward primers and a C-beta reverse primer for approximately 10 cycles each. TCRdb re-called the multiplex PCR reads through MiXCR, storing one row per CDR3 protein. The top ten hold 8.4% of the sample, which has roughly 120,000 distinct CDR3 sequences, 55% to 75% seen once. The sequencing input was liver tumor tissue from sampling region 3. Subset indicated: tumor region T3, left-lateral pole. The receptors originated from a woman aged 60-70 years with primary liver carcinoma and hepatitis B virus infection.

Many counts were recorded for this clonotype. The rearrangement uses TRBV10-3 and TRBJ2-2; weak D call: TRBD1 (7 bases). Germline V gives CDR1 ENHRY, CDR2 SYGVKD. CDR3 length: 14 amino acids. Trimming took 8 bases from V and 2 from J, leaving 12 bases between them. The CDR3 coding sequence is TGTGCCATCGCGCGGGACAGCAACACCGGGGAGCTGTTTTTT. This sequence encodes CAIARDSNTGELFF.

Remarks on this clonotype: An end of the junction differs from the germline gene, which may be a read error. The V and J genes are TRBV7-9 and TRBJ2-1; possible D gene TRBD2, 6 bases. CDR1 and CDR2 (germline): SEHNR, FQNEAQ (reference sequence). The CDR3 has 17 amino acids. CDR3 region: CASSLETGLGTHNEQSF. The CDR3, as DNA: TGTGCCAGCAGCCTCGAGACGGGGCTCGGGACTCACAATGAGCAGTCCTTC.

As regards this clonotype: One junction end does not reproduce the germline sequence, and a read error may be involved. The chain joins TRBV11-2 to TRBJ2-2; maybe TRBD1 (6 bases). The CDR3 consists of 15 residues. CDR1 is SGHAT, CDR2 FQNNGV, per germline. CDR3 DNA: TGTGCCAGCAGGCCCCGTTCTGGGGGCTCCGGAGAGCTGTTTTTT. Its protein product is CASRPRSGGSGELFF.

As regards this clonotype: The CDR3 ends on some other residue instead of the conserved phenylalanine or tryptophan, so this is likely a read error. Because the CDR3's place on the DNA is in doubt, the DNA is left out and the CDR3 is given as listed by TCRdb. The chain couples TRBV12-3 or TRBV12-4 to TRBJ2-1; the D call of TRBD1 is as the table states it, not checked on the DNA. The CDR3 contains 11 residues when both ends are counted. CDR3 residues: CASSRQHERFS.

As to this clonotype: This sequence may be a read error, since a much larger clone differs from it by one base. The rearrangement links TRBV6-5 to TRBJ2-7; D is unclear. The CDR3 covers 13 residues. CDR1 and CDR2 from the germline V gene are MNHEY and SVGAGI. The CDR3 coding sequence is TGTGCCAACAGTTACGTTGTTGGGGACGAGCAGTACTTC. Translated: CANSYVVGDEQYF.

As for this clonotype: The conserved closing phenylalanine or tryptophan is absent in this CDR3, likely reflecting a read error. Because the CDR3's place on the DNA is in doubt, the DNA is left out and the CDR3 is given as listed by TCRdb. The rearrangement uses TRBV11-2 and TRBJ2-3; TRBD1, the D gene given by the table, was not confirmed from the DNA. The CDR3 adds up to 14 amino acids, both ends counted. The V gene's germline CDR1 is SGHAT and CDR2 FQNNGV. The CDR3 sequence: CASNMGLPTDTHYS.

In DNA form, the CDR3 reads TGTGCCAGCAGTCACTTTTCCGGGACTAGCGGGTCCAATGAGCAGTTCTTC. Translated, it gives CASSHFSGTSGSNEQFF. The rearrangement joins TRBV6-6 to TRBJ2-1; TRBD2 matches at 12 bases. The CDR3 sequence is 17 residues long. J gave up 6 bases and V 5 bases, and 11 bases lay outside the gene matches. CDR1 and CDR2 from the germline V gene are MNHNY and SVGAGI (reference sequence).

This clonotype is labeled as medium-sized (0.01 to 0.1%). This sequence joins TRBV11-3 and TRBJ2-7, with D possibly matching TRBD2 (7 bases). Trimming took 7 bases from V and 2 from J, leaving 21 bases between them. This CDR3 region has 16 residues. Germline V gene data show CDR1 as SGHNT and CDR2 as YENEEA. In DNA form, the CDR3 reads TGTGCCAGCATCTTCGCCAGGGGCGGGAGCCCCTACGAGCAGTACTTC. It translates to CASIFARGGSPYEQYF.

A remark on this clonotype: The junction departs from the called germline gene at one end, perhaps through a read error. V is TRBV11-2 and J is TRBJ2-3; 8 bases line up with TRBD2. From germline, CDR1 is SGHAT and CDR2 FQNNGV. The CDR3 has 14 residues. Written as DNA, the CDR3 is TGTGCCAGCGGGCCGCGGACTAGCACAGATACGCAATATTTT. Translating it yields CASGPRTSTDTQYF. The full variable domain, completed using reference TRBV11-2 and TRBJ2-3, is EAGVAQSPRYKIIEKRQSVAFWCNPISGHATLYWYQQILGQGPKLLIQFQNNGVVDDSQLPKDRFSAERLKGVDSTLKIQPAKLEDSAVYLCASGPRTSTDTQYFGPGTRLTVL.

This clonotype was seen only once. The junction and the germline gene differ at one end; a read error may be behind it. The DNA for the CDR3 is TGTGTCAGCAGCTTCACAGGGCCGAACACTGAAGCTTCCTTT. Translation gives CVSSFTGPNTEASF. This chain joins TRBV12-3 or TRBV12-4 and TRBJ1-1, with D perhaps TRBD1 (6 bases). This CDR3 comprises 14 residues.

With regard to this clonotype: One end of the junction is discordant with germline, which a read error may explain. This chain joins TRBV11-2 and TRBJ2-1, with 15 bases fitting TRBD2. The CDR3 length is 17 residues. Germline loops: CDR1 SGHAT, CDR2 FQNNGV. CDR3 residues: CASSLRGGLAGGFEQSF. The CDR3 nucleotides read TGTGCAAGCAGCCTACGAGGGGGACTAGCGGGAGGTTTCGAGCAGTCCTTC.

This clonotype came up many times. The V and J genes are TRBV12-3 or TRBV12-4 and TRBJ2-4; D remains unclear. Trimming cost V 5 bases and J 0 bases, with 11 bases left between them. The CDR3 is 15 amino acids. In nucleotides, the CDR3 is TGTGCCAGCAGTCCACAAGTAATAGCCAAAAACATTCAGTACTTC. Residues: CASSPQVIAKNIQYF.

Comments on this clonotype: The CDR3 does not end in the conserved phenylalanine or tryptophan, so this is likely a read error. The chain combines TRBV6-1 with TRBJ2-7, with D maybe TRBD1 (5 bases). This CDR3 contains 16 residues. Germline-derived CDR1 and CDR2 are MNHNS and SASEGT. The CDR3 nucleotides are TGTACCAGCAGTGAAGAAGAGGCTAGGGGCTCCTACGAGCAGTACTAC. Translation: CTSSEEEARGSYEQYY.

The rearrangement joins TRBV12-3 or TRBV12-4 to TRBJ1-2; D not resolved. The CDR3 is 12 amino acids. V lost 9 bases and J 2 bases, leaving 10 bases between the germline ends. CDR3 sequence: CASREGNYGYTF. Here the CDR3 DNA reads TGTGCCAGTAGAGAGGGAAACTATGGCTACACCTTC.

About this clonotype: A much larger clone differs by one base, so this may be a read error. The J gene is TRBJ2-7, the V gene TRBV5-6; no reliable D call. Germline lookup yields CDR1 SGHDT and CDR2 YYEEEE. The CDR3 has 12 amino acids. The CDR3, as DNA: TGTGTCAGCAGCTTGCCAGACTACGAGCAGTACTTC. This encodes CVSSLPDYEQYF.

With respect to this clonotype: This CDR3 is missing its conserved last phenylalanine or tryptophan, likely due to a read error. This chain uses TRBV11-2 with TRBJ2-3, with 7 bases lining up with TRBD2. The V gene end was trimmed by 1 base and the J gene end by 8 bases; junction bases not matched to a gene: 15. Germline loops: CDR1 SGHAT, CDR2 FQNNGV. CDR3 size: 17 residues. CDR3: CASSLGGLTYTSGTQYY. The CDR3 bases are TGTGCCAGCAGCTTAGGGGGACTAACATACACGTCAGGTACGCAGTATTAT.

This clonotype was observed a handful of times. A much larger clonotype is one base distant, so this may be a read error. The V call is TRBV6-1, the J call TRBJ2-7; perhaps TRBD2 as D (5 bases). Germline V gives CDR1 MNHNS, CDR2 SASEGT. V shed 2 bases and J shed 0 bases, with 11 bases lying between them. CDR3 size: 15 residues. The CDR3 loop reads CASSEFSGSSYEQYF. The DNA for the CDR3 is TGTGCCAGCAGTGAATTCAGCGGATCCTCCTACGAGCAGTACTTC.